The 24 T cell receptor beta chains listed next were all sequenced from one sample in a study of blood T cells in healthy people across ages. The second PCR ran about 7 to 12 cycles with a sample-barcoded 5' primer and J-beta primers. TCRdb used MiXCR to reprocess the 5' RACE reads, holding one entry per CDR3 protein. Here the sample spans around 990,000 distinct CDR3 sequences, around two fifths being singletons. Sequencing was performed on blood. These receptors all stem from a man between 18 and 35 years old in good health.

CDR3 nucleotide sequence: TGTGCCAGCAGTTTCGGCGGTGAGGAAAAACTGTTTTTT. Translated, it gives CASSFGGEEKLFF. This rearrangement joins TRBV12-3 or TRBV12-4 to TRBJ1-4; no clear D. V was trimmed by 3 bases and J by 8 bases, leaving 10 bases between them. The CDR3 contains 13 residues.

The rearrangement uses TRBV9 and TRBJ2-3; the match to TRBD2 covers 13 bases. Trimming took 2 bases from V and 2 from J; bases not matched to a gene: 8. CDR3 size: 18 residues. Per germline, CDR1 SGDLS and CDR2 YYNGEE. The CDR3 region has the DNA TGTGCCAGCAGCGTCACTAGCGGGGGGGCCCTAATCACAGATACGCAGTATTTT. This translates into CASSVTSGGALITDTQYF.

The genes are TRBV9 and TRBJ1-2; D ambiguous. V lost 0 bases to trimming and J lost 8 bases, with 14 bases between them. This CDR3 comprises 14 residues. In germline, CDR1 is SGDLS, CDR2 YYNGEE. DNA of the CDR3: TGTGCCAGCAGCGTAGGGCCCCAGAAATGGGGCTACACCTTC. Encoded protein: CASSVGPQKWGYTF.

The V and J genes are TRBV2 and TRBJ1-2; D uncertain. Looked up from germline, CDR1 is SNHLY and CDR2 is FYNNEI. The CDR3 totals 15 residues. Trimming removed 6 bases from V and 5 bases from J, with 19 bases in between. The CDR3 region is CASRVPGSGLYGYTF. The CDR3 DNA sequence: TGTGCCAGCAGGGTTCCGGGCTCCGGCCTATATGGCTACACCTTC.

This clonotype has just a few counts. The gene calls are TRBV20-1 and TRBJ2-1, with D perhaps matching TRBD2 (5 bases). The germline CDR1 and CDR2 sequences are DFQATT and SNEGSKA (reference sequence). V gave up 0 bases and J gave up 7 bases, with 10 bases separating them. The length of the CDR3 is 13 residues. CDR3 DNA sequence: TGCAGTGCTAGAGAACTAGGAGGTAATGAGCAGTTCTTC. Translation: CSARELGGNEQFF.

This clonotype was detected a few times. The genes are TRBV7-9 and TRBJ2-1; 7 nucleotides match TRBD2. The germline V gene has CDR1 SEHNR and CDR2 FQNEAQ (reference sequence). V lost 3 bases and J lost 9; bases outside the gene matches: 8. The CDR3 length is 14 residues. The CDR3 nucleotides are TGTGCCAGCAGCTTCGGGATTGGGAGGGCTGAGCAGTTCTTC. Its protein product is CASSFGIGRAEQFF.

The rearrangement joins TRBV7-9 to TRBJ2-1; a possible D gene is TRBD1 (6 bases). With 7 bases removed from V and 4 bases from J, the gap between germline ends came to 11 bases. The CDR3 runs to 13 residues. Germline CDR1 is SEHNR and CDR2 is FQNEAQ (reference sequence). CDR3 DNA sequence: TGTGCCAGCAACTCGGACAGTTACAATGAGCAGTTCTTC. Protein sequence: CASNSDSYNEQFF.

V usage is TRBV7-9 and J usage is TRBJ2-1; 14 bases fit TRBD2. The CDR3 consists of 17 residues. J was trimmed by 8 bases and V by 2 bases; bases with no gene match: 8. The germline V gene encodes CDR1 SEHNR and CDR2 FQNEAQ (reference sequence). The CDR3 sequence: CASSLKVGLAGGYEQFF. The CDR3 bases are TGTGCCAGCAGCTTAAAAGTTGGACTAGCGGGAGGATATGAGCAGTTCTTC.

The CDR3 coding sequence is TGTGCCAGCAGCCCGTTACGCAGGGGCGAAGGCTACACCTTC. Protein product: CASSPLRRGEGYTF. The chain is built from TRBV4-2 and TRBJ1-2; TRBD1 might be the D (6 bases). CDR1 and CDR2 from the germline V gene are LGHNA and YNFKEQ. The CDR3 contains 14 residues. Trimming pared 4 bases from V and 8 bases from J, leaving 17 bases between.

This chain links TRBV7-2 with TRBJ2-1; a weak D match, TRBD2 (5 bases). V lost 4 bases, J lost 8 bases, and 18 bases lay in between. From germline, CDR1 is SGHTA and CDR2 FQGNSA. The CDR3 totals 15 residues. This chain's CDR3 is CASSSEATGFDEQFF. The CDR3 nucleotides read TGTGCCAGCAGCTCGGAGGCAACGGGCTTTGATGAGCAGTTCTTC.

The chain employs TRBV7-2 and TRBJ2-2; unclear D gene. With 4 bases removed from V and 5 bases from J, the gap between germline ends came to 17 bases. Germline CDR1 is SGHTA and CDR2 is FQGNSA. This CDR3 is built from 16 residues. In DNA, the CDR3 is TGTGCCAGCAGCTCCTATATATGGGTTGAAACCGGGGAGCTGTTTTTT. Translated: CASSSYIWVETGELFF. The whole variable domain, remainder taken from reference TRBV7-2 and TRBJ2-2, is GAGVSQSPSNKVTEKGKDVELRCDPISGHTALYWYRQSLGQGLEFLIYFQGNSAPDKSGLPSDRFSAERTGGSVSTLTIQRTQQEDSAVYLCASSSYIWVETGELFFGEGSRLTVL.

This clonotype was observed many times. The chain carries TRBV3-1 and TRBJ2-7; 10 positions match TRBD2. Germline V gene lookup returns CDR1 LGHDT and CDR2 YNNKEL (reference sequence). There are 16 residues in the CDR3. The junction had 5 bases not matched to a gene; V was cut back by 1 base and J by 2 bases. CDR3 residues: CASSQGLAGVPYEQYF. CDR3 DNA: TGTGCCAGCAGCCAAGGACTAGCGGGTGTCCCCTACGAGCAGTACTTC.

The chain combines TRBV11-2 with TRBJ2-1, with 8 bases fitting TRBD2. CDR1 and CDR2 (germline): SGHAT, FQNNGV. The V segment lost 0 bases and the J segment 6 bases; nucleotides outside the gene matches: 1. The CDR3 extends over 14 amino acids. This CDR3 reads CASSLESGGNEQFF. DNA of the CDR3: TGTGCCAGCAGCTTAGAGAGCGGGGGCAATGAGCAGTTCTTC. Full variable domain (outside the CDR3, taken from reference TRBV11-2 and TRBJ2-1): EAGVAQSPRYKIIEKRQSVAFWCNPISGHATLYWYQQILGQGPKLLIQFQNNGVVDDSQLPKDRFSAERLKGVDSTLKIQPAKLEDSAVYLCASSLESGGNEQFFGPGTRLTVL.

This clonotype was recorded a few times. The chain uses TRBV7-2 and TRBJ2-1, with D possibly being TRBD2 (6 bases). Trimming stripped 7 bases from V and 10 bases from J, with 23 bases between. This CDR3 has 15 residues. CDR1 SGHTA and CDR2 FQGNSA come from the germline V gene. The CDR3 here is CASTSRRTTVGEQFF. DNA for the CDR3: TGTGCCAGCACCTCTCGTCGGACTACCGTGGGCGAGCAGTTCTTC.

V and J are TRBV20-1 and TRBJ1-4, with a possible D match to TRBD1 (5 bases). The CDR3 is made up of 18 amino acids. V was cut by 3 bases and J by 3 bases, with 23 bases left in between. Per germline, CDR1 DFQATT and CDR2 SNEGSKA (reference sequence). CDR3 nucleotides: TGCAGTGCTAGGCACCCCCGGGACTCGGCCCTAGCTAATGAAAAACTGTTTTTT. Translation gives CSARHPRDSALANEKLFF.

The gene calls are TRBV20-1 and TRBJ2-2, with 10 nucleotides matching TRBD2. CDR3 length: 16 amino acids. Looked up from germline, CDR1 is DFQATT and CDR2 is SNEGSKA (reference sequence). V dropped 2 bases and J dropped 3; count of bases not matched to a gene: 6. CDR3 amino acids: CSARPPSGGDTGELFF. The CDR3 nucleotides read TGCAGTGCTAGACCCCCTAGCGGGGGCGACACCGGGGAGCTGTTTTTT.

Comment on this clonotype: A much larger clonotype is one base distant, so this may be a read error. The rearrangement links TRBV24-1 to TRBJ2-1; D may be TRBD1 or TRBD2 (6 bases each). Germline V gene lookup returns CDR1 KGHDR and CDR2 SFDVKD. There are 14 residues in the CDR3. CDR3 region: CVTSDLGLPGVQFF. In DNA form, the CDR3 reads TGTGTCACCAGTGATTTGGGACTCCCAGGGGTGCAGTTCTTC.

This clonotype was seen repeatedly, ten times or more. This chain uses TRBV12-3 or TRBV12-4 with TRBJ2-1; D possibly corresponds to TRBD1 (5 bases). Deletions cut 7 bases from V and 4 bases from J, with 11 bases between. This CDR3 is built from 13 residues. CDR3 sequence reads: CASKERGYNEQFF. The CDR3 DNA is TGTGCCAGCAAAGAAAGGGGTTACAATGAGCAGTTCTTC.

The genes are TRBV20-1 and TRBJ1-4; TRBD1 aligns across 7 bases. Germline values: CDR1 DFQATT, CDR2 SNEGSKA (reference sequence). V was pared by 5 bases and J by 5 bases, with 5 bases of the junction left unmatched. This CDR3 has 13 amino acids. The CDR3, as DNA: TGCAGTGCTGCGACAGGGAGGAATGAAAAACTGTTTTTT. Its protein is CSAATGRNEKLFF.

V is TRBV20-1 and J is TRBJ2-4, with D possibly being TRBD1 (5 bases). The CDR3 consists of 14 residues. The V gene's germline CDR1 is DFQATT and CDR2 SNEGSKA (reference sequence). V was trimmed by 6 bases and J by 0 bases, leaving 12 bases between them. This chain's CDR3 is CSASTALAKNIQYF. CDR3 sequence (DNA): TGCAGTGCCTCGACAGCGTTAGCCAAAAACATTCAGTACTTC.

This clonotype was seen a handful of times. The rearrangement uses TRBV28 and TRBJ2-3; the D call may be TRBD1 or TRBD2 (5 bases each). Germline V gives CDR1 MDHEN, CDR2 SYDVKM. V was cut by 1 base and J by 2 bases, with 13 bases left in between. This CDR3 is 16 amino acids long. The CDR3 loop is CASSLSGLGTTDTQYF. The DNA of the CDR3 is TGTGCCAGCAGTTTATCCGGATTGGGGACCACAGATACGCAGTATTTT.

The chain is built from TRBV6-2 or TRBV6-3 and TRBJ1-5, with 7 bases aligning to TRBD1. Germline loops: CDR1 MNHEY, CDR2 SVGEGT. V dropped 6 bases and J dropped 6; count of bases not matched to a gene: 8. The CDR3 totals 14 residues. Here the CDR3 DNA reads TGTGCCAGCAGAATGACAGGGAACGGTCAGCCCCAGCATTTT. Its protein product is CASRMTGNGQPQHF.

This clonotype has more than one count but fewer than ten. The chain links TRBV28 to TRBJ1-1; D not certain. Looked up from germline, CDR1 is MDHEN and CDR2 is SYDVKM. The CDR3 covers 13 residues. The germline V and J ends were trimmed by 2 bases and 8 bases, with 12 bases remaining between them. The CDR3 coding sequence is TGTGCCAGCAGTTTAGAGGCACTCGGAGAAGCTTTCTTT. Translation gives CASSLEALGEAFF.

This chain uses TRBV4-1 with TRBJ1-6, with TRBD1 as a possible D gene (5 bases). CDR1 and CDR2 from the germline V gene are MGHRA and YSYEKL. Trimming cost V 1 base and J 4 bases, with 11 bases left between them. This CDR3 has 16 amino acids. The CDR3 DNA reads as TGCGCCAGCAGCCAAGGCACAGGCCGATATAATTCACCCCTCCACTTT. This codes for CASSQGTGRYNSPLHF.